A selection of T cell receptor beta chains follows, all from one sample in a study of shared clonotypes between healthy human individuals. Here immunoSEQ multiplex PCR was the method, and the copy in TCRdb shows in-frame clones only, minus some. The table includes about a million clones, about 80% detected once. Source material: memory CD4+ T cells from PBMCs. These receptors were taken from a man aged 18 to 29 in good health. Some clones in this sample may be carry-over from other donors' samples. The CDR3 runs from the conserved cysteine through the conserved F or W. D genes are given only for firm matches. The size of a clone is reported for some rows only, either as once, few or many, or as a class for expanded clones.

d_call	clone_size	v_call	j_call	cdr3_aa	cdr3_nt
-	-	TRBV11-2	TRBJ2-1	CASSFLRYSYNEQFF	TGTGCCAGCAGCTTTTTGAGGTACTCCTACAATGAGCAGTTCTTC
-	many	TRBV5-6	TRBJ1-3	CASSFLGSSGNTIYF	TGTGCCAGCAGCTTCCTGGGAAGCTCTGGAAACACCATATATTTT
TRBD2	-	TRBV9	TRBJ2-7	CASSSGLAEPYEQYF	TGTGCCAGCAGCTCTGGACTAGCGGAGCCGTACGAGCAGTACTTC
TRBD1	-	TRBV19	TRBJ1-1	CASSQTGGGTEAFF	TGTGCCAGTAGTCAGACAGGGGGCGGCACTGAAGCTTTCTTT
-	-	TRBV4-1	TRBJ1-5	CASSQSPDRTTQHF	TGCGCCAGCAGCCAAAGCCCCGACAGGACAACCCAGCATTTT
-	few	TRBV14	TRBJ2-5	CASSQDRGFLETQYF	TGTGCCAGCAGCCAAGATCGGGGGTTTTTGGAGACCCAGTACTTC
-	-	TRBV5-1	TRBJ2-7	CASSLVAGPPREQYF	TGCGCCAGCAGCTTGGTTGCAGGTCCCCCTCGCGAGCAGTACTTC
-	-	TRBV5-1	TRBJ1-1	CASGKDGSNTEAFF	TGCGCCAGCGGAAAAGACGGTTCGAACACTGAAGCTTTCTTT
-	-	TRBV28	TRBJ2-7	CASTGGSSSTYEQYF	TGTGCCAGCACGGGGGGCTCCTCAAGTACCTACGAGCAGTACTTC
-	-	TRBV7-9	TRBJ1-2	CASSTQGYGYTF	TGTGCCAGCAGCACACAGGGTTACGGCTACACCTTC
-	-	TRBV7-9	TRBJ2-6	CASSQIGRVSGANVLTF	TGTGCCAGCAGCCAAATTGGACGGGTCTCTGGGGCCAACGTCCTGACTTTC
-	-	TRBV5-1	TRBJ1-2	CASSWDTLGLEGYTF	TGCGCCAGCAGCTGGGATACGCTAGGGTTGGAAGGCTACACCTTC
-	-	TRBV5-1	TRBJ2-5	CASERTKSKGGETQYF	TGCGCCAGCGAAAGGACCAAAAGTAAGGGGGGAGAGACCCAGTACTTC
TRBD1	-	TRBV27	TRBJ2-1	CASSGTGTRNEQFF	TGTGCCAGCAGTGGGACAGGGACTCGCAATGAGCAGTTCTTC
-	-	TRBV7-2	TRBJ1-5	CASSFGTGDQPQHF	TGTGCCAGCAGCTTCGGGACGGGCGATCAGCCCCAGCATTTT
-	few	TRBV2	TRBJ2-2	CASSESGWGTGELFF	TGTGCCAGCAGTGAATCGGGTTGGGGGACCGGGGAGCTGTTTTTT
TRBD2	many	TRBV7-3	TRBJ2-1	CASSLLAGGSYNEQFF	TGTGCCAGCAGCCTCTTAGCGGGAGGGTCCTACAATGAGCAGTTCTTC
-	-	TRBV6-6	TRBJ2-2	CASSSLGYATGELFF	TGTGCCAGCAGTTCCCTCGGGTACGCCACCGGGGAGCTGTTTTTT
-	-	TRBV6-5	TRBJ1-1	CASSSQAAGLNTEAFF	TGTGCCAGCAGTTCCCAAGCGGCAGGGTTGAACACTGAAGCTTTCTTT
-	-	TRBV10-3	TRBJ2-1	CAISDLELVRSYNEQFF	TGTGCCATCAGTGACCTAGAACTAGTAAGGTCCTACAATGAGCAGTTCTTC
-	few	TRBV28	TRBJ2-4	CASSLENIQYF	TGTGCCAGCAGTTTAGAAAACATTCAGTACTTC
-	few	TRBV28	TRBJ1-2	CASSLAGPYGYTF	TGTGCCAGCAGTTTAGCAGGGCCCTATGGCTACACCTTC
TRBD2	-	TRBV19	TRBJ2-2	CASSAGLAGGRFPGELFF	TGTGCCAGTAGTGCGGGACTAGCGGGAGGCCGGTTTCCCGGGGAGCTGTTTTTT
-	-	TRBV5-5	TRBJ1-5	CASSLVTNSNQPQHF	TGTGCCAGCAGCTTGGTCACAAATAGCAATCAGCCCCAGCATTTT
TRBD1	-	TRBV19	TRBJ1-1	CASSILQGVKNTEAFF	TGTGCCAGTAGTATTCTACAGGGGGTGAAGAACACTGAAGCTTTCTTT
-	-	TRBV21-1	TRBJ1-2	CASSKAGGSNYGYTF	TGTGCCAGCAGCAAAGCGGGGGGCTCTAACTATGGCTACACCTTC
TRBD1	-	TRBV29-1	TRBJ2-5	CSVGQGPEETQYF	TGCAGCGTGGGACAGGGCCCCGAAGAGACCCAGTACTTC
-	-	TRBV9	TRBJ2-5	CASSVGRVETQYF	TGTGCCAGCAGCGTAGGCAGGGTTGAGACCCAGTACTTC
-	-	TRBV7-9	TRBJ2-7	CASSLAGDTYEQYF	TGTGCCAGCAGCTTAGCGGGCGATACCTACGAGCAGTACTTC
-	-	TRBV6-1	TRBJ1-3	CASSEATASGNTIYF	TGTGCCAGCAGTGAAGCGACAGCTTCTGGAAACACCATATATTTT
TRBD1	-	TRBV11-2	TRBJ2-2	CASSYRGANTGELFF	TGTGCCAGCAGCTACAGGGGCGCGAACACCGGGGAGCTGTTTTTT
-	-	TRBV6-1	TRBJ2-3	CASSESGTGISTDTQYF	TGTGCCAGCAGTGAGTCCGGGACTGGGATATCAACAGATACGCAGTATTTT
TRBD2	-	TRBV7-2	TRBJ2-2	CASRSSGSNTGELFF	TGTGCCAGCAGAAGTAGCGGGAGCAACACCGGGGAGCTGTTTTTT
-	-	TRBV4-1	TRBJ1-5	CASSQATLGKGQPQHF	TGCGCCAGCAGCCAAGCCACCCTGGGGAAGGGTCAGCCCCAGCATTTT
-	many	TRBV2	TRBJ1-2	CASSPGGARNYGYTF	TGTGCCAGCAGTCCGGGGGGCGCGAGGAACTATGGCTACACCTTC
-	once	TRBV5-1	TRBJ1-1	CASSLASAAGEAFF	TGCGCCAGCAGCTTGGCATCCGCGGCTGGTGAAGCTTTCTTT
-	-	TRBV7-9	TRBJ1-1	CASSLSPGVDTEAFF	TGTGCCAGCAGCTTATCTCCGGGGGTGGACACTGAAGCTTTCTTT
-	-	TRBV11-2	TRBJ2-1	CASSYRVSKTNEQFF	TGTGCCAGCAGCTATCGGGTTAGCAAGACCAATGAGCAGTTCTTC
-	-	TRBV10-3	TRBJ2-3	CAISGLGGTSTDTQYF	TGTGCCATCAGTGGTCTCGGGGGCACAAGCACAGATACGCAGTATTTT
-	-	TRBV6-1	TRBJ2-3	CASVAGTHSTDTQYF	TGTGCCAGCGTGGCAGGTACCCATTCCACAGATACGCAGTATTTT
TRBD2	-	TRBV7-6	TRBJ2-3	CASSPGLAGADTQYF	TGTGCCAGCAGCCCGGGACTAGCGGGGGCAGATACGCAGTATTTT
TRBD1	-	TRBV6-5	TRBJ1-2	CASSQGGGYTF	TGTGCCAGCAGCCAGGGGGGCGGCTACACCTTC
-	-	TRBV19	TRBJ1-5	CASSPLTRQGNQPQHF	TGTGCCAGTAGTCCCCTGACGAGGCAGGGCAATCAGCCCCAGCATTTT
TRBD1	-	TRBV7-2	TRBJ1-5	CASSIRQGTQPQHF	TGTGCCAGCAGCATCAGACAGGGTACGCAGCCCCAGCATTTT
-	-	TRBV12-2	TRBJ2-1	CASRLGPLTDFCTYNEQFF	TGTGCAAGTCGCTTAGGCCCCCTGACAGACTTCTGTACCTACAATGAGCAGTTCTTC
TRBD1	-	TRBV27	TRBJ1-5	CASSDRVGANQPQHF	TGTGCCAGCAGTGACAGGGTAGGGGCAAATCAGCCCCAGCATTTT
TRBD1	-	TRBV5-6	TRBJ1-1	CASSLQGSPNTEAFF	TGTGCCAGCAGCTTACAGGGGAGCCCGAACACTGAAGCTTTCTTT
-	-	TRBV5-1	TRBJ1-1	CASSPDPLGAEAFF	TGCGCCAGCAGCCCCGACCCCCTTGGCGCTGAAGCTTTCTTT
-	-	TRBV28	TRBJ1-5	CASSLSHRESNQPQHF	TGTGCCAGCAGTTTATCCCACAGGGAGAGCAATCAGCCCCAGCATTTT